This T cell receptor beta chain was captured by sequencing in a study of cytotoxic CD8 clonotypes in ibrutinib-treated CLL. This clone appeared a few times. Trimming cost V 10 bases and J 2 bases, with 15 bases left between them. This CDR3 spans 13 amino acids. Germline-derived CDR1 and CDR2 are WSHSY and SAAADI. The assay was immunoSEQ multiplex PCR, and TCRdb's table has in-frame clones only and misses some. The sample includes about 45,000 clones, about two thirds of them seen just once. The material sequenced was PBMCs, taken after 12 months of ibrutinib treatment. This chain joins TRBV10-2 and TRBJ2-7; no clear D gene. The TCR was taken from a human donor with chronic lymphocytic leukemia. CDR3 loop: CATEVVFPYEQYF. The CDR3 DNA sequence: TGCGCCACCGAGGTGGTATTCCCCTACGAGCAGTACTTC.